This T cell receptor (beta chain) came from a study of CD8 T cells in ankylosing spondylitis. The germline V gene has CDR1 LNHDA and CDR2 SQIVND (reference sequence). This CDR3 spans 10 amino acids. The ends were cut back, 7 bases at V and 7 bases at J, with 4 bases in the middle. TCRdb fed the 5' RACE reads into MiXCR, producing one record per CDR3 protein. The table has roughly 180,000 distinct CDR3 sequences, around a tenth seen once. The sample holds many counts of this clonotype. Sequenced sample: blood, either unsorted or a sorted T cell fraction (not recorded which). This TCR was sampled from a female donor with ankylosing spondylitis or in good health (not recorded which). The chain recombines TRBV19 with TRBJ2-2; no reliable D call. The CDR3 reads CASNGGELFF. CDR3 DNA sequence: TGTGCCAGTAATGGCGGGGAGCTGTTTTTT.